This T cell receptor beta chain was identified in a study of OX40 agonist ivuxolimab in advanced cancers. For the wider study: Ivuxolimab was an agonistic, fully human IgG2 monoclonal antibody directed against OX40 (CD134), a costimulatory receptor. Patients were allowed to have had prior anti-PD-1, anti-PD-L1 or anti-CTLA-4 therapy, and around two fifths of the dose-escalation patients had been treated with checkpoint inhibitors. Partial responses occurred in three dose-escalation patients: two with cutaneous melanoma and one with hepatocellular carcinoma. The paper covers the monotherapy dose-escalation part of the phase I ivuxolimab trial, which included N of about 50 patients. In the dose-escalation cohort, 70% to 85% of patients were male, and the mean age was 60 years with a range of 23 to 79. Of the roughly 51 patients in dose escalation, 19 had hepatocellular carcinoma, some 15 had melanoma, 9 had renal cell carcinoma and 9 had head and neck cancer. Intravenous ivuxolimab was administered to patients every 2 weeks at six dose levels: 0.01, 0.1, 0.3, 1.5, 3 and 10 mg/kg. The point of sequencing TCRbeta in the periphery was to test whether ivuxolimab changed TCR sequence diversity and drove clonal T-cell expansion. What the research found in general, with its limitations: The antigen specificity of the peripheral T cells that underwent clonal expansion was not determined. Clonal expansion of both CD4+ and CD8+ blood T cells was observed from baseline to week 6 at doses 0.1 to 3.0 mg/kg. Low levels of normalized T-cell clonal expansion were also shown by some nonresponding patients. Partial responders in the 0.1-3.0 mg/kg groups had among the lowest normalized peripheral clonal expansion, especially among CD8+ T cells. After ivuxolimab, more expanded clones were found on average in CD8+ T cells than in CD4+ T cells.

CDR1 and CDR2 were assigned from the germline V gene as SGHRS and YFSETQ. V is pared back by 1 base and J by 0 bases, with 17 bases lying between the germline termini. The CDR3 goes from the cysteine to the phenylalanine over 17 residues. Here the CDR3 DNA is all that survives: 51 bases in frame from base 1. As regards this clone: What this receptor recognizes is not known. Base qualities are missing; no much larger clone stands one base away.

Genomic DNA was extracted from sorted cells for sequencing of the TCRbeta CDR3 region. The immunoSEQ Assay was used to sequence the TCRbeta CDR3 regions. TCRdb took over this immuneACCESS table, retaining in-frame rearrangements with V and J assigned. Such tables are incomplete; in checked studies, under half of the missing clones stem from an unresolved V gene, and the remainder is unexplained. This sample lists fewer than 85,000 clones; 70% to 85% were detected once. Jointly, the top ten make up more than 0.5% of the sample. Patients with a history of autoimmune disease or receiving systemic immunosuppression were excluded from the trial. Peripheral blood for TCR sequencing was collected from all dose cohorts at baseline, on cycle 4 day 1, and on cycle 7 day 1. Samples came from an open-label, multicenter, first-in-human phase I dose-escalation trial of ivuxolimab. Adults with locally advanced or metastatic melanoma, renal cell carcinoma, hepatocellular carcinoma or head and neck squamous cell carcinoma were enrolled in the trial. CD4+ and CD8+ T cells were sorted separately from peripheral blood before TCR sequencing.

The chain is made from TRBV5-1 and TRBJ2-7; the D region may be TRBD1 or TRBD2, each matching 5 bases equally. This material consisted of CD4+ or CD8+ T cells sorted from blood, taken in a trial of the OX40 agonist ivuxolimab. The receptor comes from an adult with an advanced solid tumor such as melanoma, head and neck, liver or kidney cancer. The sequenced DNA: TGCGCCAGCAGCTTGACCGGGACGGGCAAAAGCTCCTACGAGCAGTACTTC. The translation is CASSLTGTGKSSYEQYF.